This T cell receptor beta chain was sequenced in a study of T cell repertoires in cytomegalovirus infection. Overall study: Matching HLA type, along with CMV infection, was indicated by public TCR beta signatures. Findings and caveats of the study: Predominance within the ex vivo response was attributable to HLA-C-restricted CMV-specific TCR beta clonotypes.

Using its own MiXCR run on the reads, TCRdb lists one record per CDR3 protein. Found here are around 430,000 distinct CDR3 sequences, roughly 42% of them singletons; the top ten hold around 45%. The germline CDR1 and CDR2 sequences are SGHVS and FQNEAQ. The CDR3 loop spans 14 amino acids. The trim removed 4 bases at V and 4 bases at J, leaving 3 bases unmatched. This clonotype was detected a few times. What it binds is not known. The input for sequencing was cultured PBMCs, taken from culture after CMV antigen stimulation. The receptor was isolated from a human donor in good health (CMV status not recorded). Some clones in this sample may be carry-over from other donors' samples. The rearrangement joins TRBV7-8 to TRBJ1-4; 7 positions match TRBD1. The CDR3 reads CASSSWDSNEKLFF. CDR3 DNA sequence: TGTGCCAGCAGCTCCTGGGACAGTAATGAAAAACTGTTTTTT.